This T cell receptor (beta chain) is from a study of cytomegalovirus exposure and HLA in healthy donors. Study results and limitations: Common viral pathogens (according to a later analysis) appeared linked to several of the most significant clusters.

Remarks on this clone: Its antigen is not known.

PCR amplification relied on 60 Vbeta primers (plus 13 Jbeta primers). The protocol was immunoSEQ multiplex PCR, while the TCRdb copy is restricted to in-frame clones and leaves out a portion. Here the sample spans some 200,000 clones, about 84% being singletons. This clonotype was sampled from a man in his fifties in good health and CMV-seronegative. Sequenced input: PBMCs.

CDR3 sequence reads: CASSYGTGYTEAFF. The CDR3 nucleotides read TGTGCCAGCAGTTACGGGACAGGGTACACTGAAGCTTTCTTT. This sequence joins TRBV6-5 and TRBJ1-1, with 9 bases identical to TRBD1. The CDR3 contains 14 residues. Germline V gene sequence: CDR1 MNHEY, CDR2 SVGAGI. Trimming at V came to 2 bases and at J to 3 bases, leaving 1 base not matched to a gene.